The rows below give T cell receptor beta chains drawn from one sample of a study of T cells after yellow fever vaccination. TCRdb itself ran the 5' RACE reads through MiXCR, one entry per CDR3 protein. This table holds 300,000 to 400,000 distinct CDR3 sequences, roughly 8.7% found once. This specimen was PBMCs, taken on the day of the first yellow fever vaccination. The receptors originated from a man aged 18 to 35 who received the YFV17D yellow fever vaccine. CDR3s include the opening cysteine and the closing phenylalanine or tryptophan. Each record gives: V gene, J gene, clone size, D gene, CDR3 DNA, CDR3 protein. A D gene is named only where the DNA matches it firmly. The size of a clone is reported for some rows only, either as once, few or many, or as a class for expanded clones.

>TRBV20-1|TRBJ1-3|many|.
TGCAGTGCTTCTATGGGGGACTGGGGAAACACCATATATTTT
CSASMGDWGNTIYF
>TRBV7-9|TRBJ1-2|many|.
TGTGCCAGCAGCTCTTATCAGTATGGCTACACCTTC
CASSSYQYGYTF
>TRBV11-2|TRBJ2-2|few|TRBD2
TGTGCCAGCAGCTCACCACGAGGGACTAGCGGGGGGGCGAACACCGGGGAGCTGTTTTTT
CASSSPRGTSGGANTGELFF
>TRBV5-1|TRBJ2-7|many|TRBD1
TGCGCCAGCAGCGTAACCGGGACAGGGTTTTCATACGAGCAGTACTTC
CASSVTGTGFSYEQYF
>TRBV20-1|TRBJ2-3|many|.
TGCAGTGCTAGGATAGGGGGGGCAGATACGCAGTATTTT
CSARIGGADTQYF
>TRBV10-3|TRBJ2-5|.|.
TGTGCCATCAGTGACCCAGTACATGGGGAGACCCAGTACTTC
CAISDPVHGETQYF
>TRBV7-9|TRBJ2-1|few|TRBD2
TGTGCCATACGCGGGGGGACATACAATGAGCAGTTCTTC
CAIRGGTYNEQFF
>TRBV5-1|TRBJ1-5|many|.
TGCGCCAGCAGCTTTAACGGGGAGGGTCAGCCCCAGCATTTT
CASSFNGEGQPQHF
>TRBV5-1|TRBJ2-6|many|.
TGCGCCAGTTCATTCTCTGGGGCCAACGTCCTGACTTTC
CASSFSGANVLTF
>TRBV5-1|TRBJ2-5|few|.
TGCGCCAGCAGCTTGGGGTCCTTACAAGAGACCCAGTACTTC
CASSLGSLQETQYF
>TRBV24-1|TRBJ2-1|few|TRBD1
TGTCCTGGACAGGGGCGGGTCAATGAGCAGTTCTTC
CPGQGRVNEQFF
>TRBV7-3|TRBJ2-3|many|.
TGTGCCAGCAGCTTCTTACCAGGGGCCGGAGATACGCAGTATTTT
CASSFLPGAGDTQYF
>TRBV11-1|TRBJ2-1|.|TRBD2
TGTGCCAGCAATCAACGGGTTCAGGATGCGGGGGGGCTCAATGAGCAGTTCTTC
CASNQRVQDAGGLNEQFF
>TRBV11-2|TRBJ1-1|few|.
TGTGCCAGCAGCTCGCCCCGGGTGGGGGACACTGAAGCTTTCTTT
CASSSPRVGDTEAFF
>TRBV4-1|TRBJ1-3|.|.
TGCGCCAGCAGCCATCCTCCCATGTGGGGGCGAGATGACTCTGGAAACACCATATATTTT
CASSHPPMWGRDDSGNTIYF
>TRBV5-1|TRBJ1-2|few|TRBD1
TGCGCCAGCAGCTCAGGTGGCGGACAGGGGATGGATGGCTACACCTTC
CASSSGGGQGMDGYTF
>TRBV7-7|TRBJ2-5|.|TRBD2
TGTGCTAGCAGCACCCTTGGGACTAGCGGCCCAGAGACCCAGTACTTC
CASSTLGTSGPETQYF
>TRBV7-6|TRBJ1-4|.|.
TGTGCCAGCAGCCCGGACAGCGGACTAGCAACTAATGAAAAACTGTTTTTT
CASSPDSGLATNEKLFF
>TRBV5-1|TRBJ2-3|.|TRBD1
TGCGCCAGCAGCTTCGGGACAGGGGGGGGAGATACGCAGTATTTT
CASSFGTGGGDTQYF
>TRBV4-1|TRBJ1-5|.|.
TGCGCCAGCAGCCAAACTTCGGGACGGGGGAATCAGCCCCAGCATTTT
CASSQTSGRGNQPQHF
>TRBV18|TRBJ2-2|.|.
TGTGCCAGCTCACTAGCCGGGACAACGAACACCGGGGAGCTGTTTTTT
CASSLAGTTNTGELFF
>TRBV20-1|TRBJ2-7|few|TRBD1
TGCAGTGCCAAGAGGACAGGGGGTTCCGAGCAGTACTTC
CSAKRTGGSEQYF
>TRBV6-2/TRBV6-3|TRBJ2-5|.|TRBD2
TGTGCCAGCAGGACCGGCGGGGGTTGGGGTTGGAAGACCCAGTACTTC
CASRTGGGWGWKTQYF
>TRBV18|TRBJ1-2|many|.
TGTGCCAGCTCACCAGACGGGCTGGATGGCTACACCTTC
CASSPDGLDGYTF
>TRBV5-1|TRBJ2-2|many|TRBD1
TGCGCCAGCAGCCCAAGACAGGGAGCCACCGGGGAGCTGTTTTTT
CASSPRQGATGELFF
>TRBV7-9|TRBJ2-7|.|.
TGTGCCAGCAGCTTAAAGCAGGGGGGCTACGAGCAGTACTTC
CASSLKQGGYEQYF
>TRBV5-1|TRBJ2-7|.|.
TGCGCCAGCAGCTCCGGACGGCTCCGGGAGCAGTACTTC
CASSSGRLREQYF
>TRBV5-1|TRBJ2-5|.|.
TGCGCCAGCAGCTTTCGACTAGAAGAGACCCAGTACTTC
CASSFRLEETQYF
>TRBV7-6|TRBJ2-5|many|.
TGTGCCAGCAGCCACCGGGTATTCCAAGAGACCCAGTACTTC
CASSHRVFQETQYF
>TRBV16|TRBJ1-5|.|.
TGTGCCAGCAGCCATTCATCCAGGGGTTATTGGTGGGGCAATCAGCCCCAGCATTTT
CASSHSSRGYWWGNQPQHF
>TRBV19|TRBJ2-3|.|.
TGTGCCAGTAGTACCATCGGGGATACGCAGTATTTT
CASSTIGDTQYF
>TRBV4-2|TRBJ2-7|many|.
TGTGCCAGCAGCCAAGAATACGCACCCTCTCTTTCCTACGAGCAGTACTTC
CASSQEYAPSLSYEQYF
>TRBV5-6|TRBJ2-3|.|TRBD1
TGTGCCAGCAAAGGGACAGGGGGCCCAGATACGCAGTATTTT
CASKGTGGPDTQYF
>TRBV5-4|TRBJ2-3|few|TRBD1
TGTGCCAGCAGCTTTCCAGGGGGCTTAGATACGCAGTATTTT
CASSFPGGLDTQYF
>TRBV6-1|TRBJ1-5|.|TRBD1
TGTGCCAGCAGTCCGGGACAGTGGGGCCAGCCCCAGCATTTT
CASSPGQWGQPQHF
>TRBV4-1|TRBJ2-1|few|.
TGCGCCAGCAGCCAACTTTATCCCCCCCCGATCGGCTACAATGAGCAGTTCTTC
CASSQLYPPPIGYNEQFF
>TRBV14|TRBJ2-2|.|TRBD1
TGTGCCAGAGTCTACAGGGGCCAGAACACCGGGGAGCTGTTTTTT
CARVYRGQNTGELFF
>TRBV25-1|TRBJ2-1|medium-sized|.
TGTGCCAGCAGTCAGTCCGACTTCTACAATGAGCAGTTCTTC
CASSQSDFYNEQFF
>TRBV6-5|TRBJ2-1|few|.
TGTGCCAGCAGTTATTTTGGGGACTACAATGAGCAGTTCTTC
CASSYFGDYNEQFF
>TRBV19|TRBJ2-2|.|.
TGTGCCAGTAGTATCCTGCGGGTCACCGGGGAGCTGTTTTTT
CASSILRVTGELFF
>TRBV19|TRBJ1-3|.|.
TGTGCCAGTCGGGCAACTTACTCTGGAAACACCATATATTTT
CASRATYSGNTIYF
>TRBV2|TRBJ2-6|few|TRBD1
TGTGCCCTACACAGGGGATCTGGGGCCAACGTCCTGACTTTC
CALHRGSGANVLTF
>TRBV5-1|TRBJ1-1|many|.
TGCGCCAGCAGCCACAGCAGGAACACTGAAGCTTTCTTT
CASSHSRNTEAFF
>TRBV12-3/TRBV12-4|TRBJ2-1|.|.
TGTGCCAGCAGTTTTTCCAGGGCCCATGAGCAGTTCTTC
CASSFSRAHEQFF
>TRBV7-2|TRBJ2-2|many|.
TGTGCCAGCAGCTTAGGGATTTTAACCGGGGAGCTGTTTTTT
CASSLGILTGELFF
>TRBV9|TRBJ2-2|few|.
TGTGCCAGCAGCGTACAGGGGAGGGAGCTGTTTTTT
CASSVQGRELFF
>TRBV12-3/TRBV12-4|TRBJ1-1|few|TRBD1
TGTGCCAGCAATTTCGCAGGGGGGCTCTCTGAAGCTTTCTTT
CASNFAGGLSEAFF
>TRBV28|TRBJ1-5|few|.
TGTGCCAGCAGTTTCAGTAGGGGAGGTCAGCCCCAGCATTTT
CASSFSRGGQPQHF
>TRBV5-1|TRBJ2-1|many|TRBD2
TGCGCCAGCAGCTTGGGCGGGGGAGTGGTAAATGAGCAGTTCTTC
CASSLGGGVVNEQFF
>TRBV5-4|TRBJ2-3|.|.
TGTGCCAGCAGCCTTTTGAGAGGGCTCGGCACAGATACGCAGTATTTT
CASSLLRGLGTDTQYF
>TRBV3-1|TRBJ2-7|few|.
TGTGCCAGCAGCCGGCGGCGGTCGAACTACGAGCAGTACTTC
CASSRRRSNYEQYF
>TRBV5-4|TRBJ1-6|.|.
TGTGCCAGCAGCCCCTTGACGGCCTCGGTGGGACCCCTCCACTTT
CASSPLTASVGPLHF
>TRBV20-1|TRBJ2-3|few|.
TGCAGTGCTCGGACTATTTCAGATACGCAGTATTTT
CSARTISDTQYF
>TRBV7-9|TRBJ1-4|.|.
TGTAGTACAGGGCCGACTGCAACTAATGAAAAACTGTTTTTT
CSTGPTATNEKLFF
>TRBV7-3|TRBJ2-1|many|.
TGTGCCAGCAGCCCCTCGACAGACTACAATGAGCAGTTCTTC
CASSPSTDYNEQFF
>TRBV29-1|TRBJ2-7|many|.
TGCAGCGCCGGTGCCTTCTGGTACGAGCAGTACTTC
CSAGAFWYEQYF
>TRBV14|TRBJ1-1|few|.
TGTGCCAGCAGCCAGTTGTACACTGAAGCTTTCTTT
CASSQLYTEAFF